This T cell receptor beta chain was sequenced during a study of human T cells and chemical hapten exposure. Study-level results: DPC sensitization did not alter TCRs above 1 in 1000 frequency.

Germline assignment: CDR1 MNHEY and CDR2 SVGEGT. This CDR3 contains 14 residues. V was clipped by 6 bases and J by 1 base, with 12 bases between them. Noted time point: healthy volunteer bleed at 6 weeks. Sequencing started from total RNA isolated from unfractionated whole blood. Authors' data handling: The median was around 91,000 TCRs per sample, ranging roughly 23,224 to 690,600. TCRdb reprocessed the RACE reads via MiXCR and lists one record per CDR3 protein. These V and J calls rely on TCRdb rather than the paper's analysis. In the table there are some 65,000 distinct CDR3 sequences, about 6.5% of which are singletons. With regard to this clonotype: Its target is not known.

The rearrangement uses TRBV6-2 or TRBV6-3 and TRBJ1-1; D uncertain. The receptor comes from a female donor in good health. Some clones in this sample may be carry-over from other donors' samples. Sequenced: whole blood. CDR3 residues: CASSPPRRNTEAFF. CDR3 nucleotide sequence: TGTGCCAGCAGCCCACCCCGAAGGAACACTGAAGCTTTCTTT.